This is a list of T cell receptor beta chains from one sample in a study of blood T cell repertoires in COVID-19. Profiled with immunoSEQ multiplex PCR; TCRdb holds only in-frame clones, not every one. The sample shows about 300,000 clones, about 90% of them seen only once. Sample: peripheral blood. These receptors all come from a woman aged 25 to 45 with COVID-19, enrolled during active disease. The CDR3 runs from the conserved cysteine through the conserved F or W. Each record gives: J gene, clone size, V gene, D gene, CDR3 DNA, CDR3 protein. The D gene is left open where the match is weak. Clone size is given for some rows only: seen once, a few or many times, or a class if the clone is expanded.

j_call: TRBJ2-2
clone_size: NA
v_call: TRBV7-2
d_call: TRBD2
cdr3_nt: TGTGCCAGCAGCGAGATGACTAGCGGGGGAGGGGAGCTGTTTTTT
cdr3_aa: CASSEMTSGGGELFF

j_call: TRBJ2-6
clone_size: few
v_call: TRBV5-8
d_call: TRBD2
cdr3_nt: TGTGCCAGCAGGGGGGGGTGGATTACTGGGGCCAACGTCCTGACTTTC
cdr3_aa: CASRGGWITGANVLTF

j_call: TRBJ1-6
clone_size: NA
v_call: TRBV6-2/TRBV6-3
d_call: TRBD1
cdr3_nt: TGTGCCAGCACCCCGACAGGGGGAAATTCACCCCTCCACTTT
cdr3_aa: CASTPTGGNSPLHF

j_call: TRBJ1-4
clone_size: NA
v_call: TRBV7-9
d_call: NA
cdr3_nt: TGTGCCAGCAGCTCAGAGCGCGTACGGTTGGCGGTAGTTGAAAAACTGTTTTTT
cdr3_aa: CASSSERVRLAVVEKLFF

j_call: TRBJ2-7
clone_size: NA
v_call: TRBV10-3
d_call: TRBD1
cdr3_nt: TGTGCCATCAGTGATCCGGGGACAGGGGCCTACGAGCAGTACTTC
cdr3_aa: CAISDPGTGAYEQYF

j_call: TRBJ2-5
clone_size: NA
v_call: TRBV2
d_call: TRBD1
cdr3_nt: TGTGCCAGCGGACCGACAGGGCGACCGGAGACCCAGTACTTC
cdr3_aa: CASGPTGRPETQYF

j_call: TRBJ2-4
clone_size: NA
v_call: TRBV3-1/TRBV3-2
d_call: NA
cdr3_nt: TGTGCCAGCAGCCAAGGAGGGGCCAAAAACATTCAGTACTTC
cdr3_aa: CASSQGGAKNIQYF

j_call: TRBJ1-5
clone_size: NA
v_call: TRBV18
d_call: NA
cdr3_nt: TGTGCCAGCCGAAAAAGCGGGGGGTTGGACCAGCCCCAGCATTTT
cdr3_aa: CASRKSGGLDQPQHF

j_call: TRBJ1-2
clone_size: NA
v_call: TRBV2
d_call: NA
cdr3_nt: TGTGCCAGCAGTCACAGGGAACGACGCGGCTACACCTTC
cdr3_aa: CASSHRERRGYTF

j_call: TRBJ1-1
clone_size: NA
v_call: TRBV30
d_call: TRBD1
cdr3_nt: TGTGCCTGGAGTGTAGGACAGGGATTATGGAACACTGAAGCTTTCTTT
cdr3_aa: CAWSVGQGLWNTEAFF